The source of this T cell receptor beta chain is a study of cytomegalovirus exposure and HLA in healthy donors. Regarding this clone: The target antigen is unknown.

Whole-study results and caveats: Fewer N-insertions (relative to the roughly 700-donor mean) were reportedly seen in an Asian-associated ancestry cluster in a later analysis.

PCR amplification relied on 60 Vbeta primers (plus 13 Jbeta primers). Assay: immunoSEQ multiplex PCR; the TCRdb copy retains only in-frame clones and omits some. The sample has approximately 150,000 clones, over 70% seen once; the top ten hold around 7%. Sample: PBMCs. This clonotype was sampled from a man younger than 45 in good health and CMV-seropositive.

The CDR3 DNA follows: TGTGCCACCCAAACAGGGGAAAATTCACCCCTCCACTTT. Residues: CATQTGENSPLHF. The chain has TRBV11-3 and TRBJ1-6; TRBD1 aligns across 7 bases. Losses at the gene ends were 10 bases for V and 7 bases for J; bases not matched to a gene: 7. Germline CDR1 is SGHNT and CDR2 is YENEEA. This CDR3 region has 13 residues. Variable domain in full (rest from reference TRBV11-3 and TRBJ1-6): EAGVVQSPRYKIIEKKQPVAFWCNPISGHNTLYWYLQNLGQGPELLIRYENEEAVDDSQLPKDRFSAERLKGVDSTLKIQPAELGDSAVYLCATQTGENSPLHFGNGTRLTVT.